The 8 T cell receptor beta chains below come from one sample, sequenced in a study of CD8 T cells in Susac syndrome. The authors reverse transcribed about 0.5 to 1 ug RNA with random hexamers. TCRdb recomputed calls from the immunoSEQ multiplex PCR reads with MiXCR, one row per CDR3 protein. The data show approximately 180,000 distinct CDR3 sequences, with about 94% seen just once and roughly 0.097% held by the top ten. Sample: CD4+ T cells from PBMCs. Receptor source: a human donor with multiple sclerosis.

The CDR3 loop is CASSLQGVPTDTQYF. The CDR3, as DNA: TGCGCCAGCAGCCTTCAGGGGGTGCCCACAGATACGCAGTATTTT. The V and J genes are TRBV4-3 and TRBJ2-3, with 7 bases aligning to TRBD1. Per the germline V gene, CDR1 is LGHNA and CDR2 is YSLEER. Unmatched junction bases numbered 6, after V lost 4 bases and J lost 2 bases. The CDR3 extends over 15 amino acids.

The chain joins TRBV28 to TRBJ2-5, with D tentatively TRBD1 (6 bases). The V gene's germline CDR1 is MDHEN and CDR2 SYDVKM. V was trimmed by 7 bases and J by 1 base, leaving 10 bases between them. This CDR3 is built from 13 residues. The CDR3 sequence: CASITGTQETQYF. Written as DNA, the CDR3 is TGTGCCAGCATAACAGGGACCCAAGAGACCCAGTACTTC.

The chain recombines TRBV5-1 with TRBJ2-5; tentative D call: TRBD2 (6 bases). Between the trimmed V and J ends, which lost 0 bases and 4 bases, there was a span of 13 bases. The CDR3 spans 15 residues. Germline V gene lookup returns CDR1 SGHRS and CDR2 YFSETQ. CDR3 residues: CASSLAGERGETQYF. CDR3 coding DNA: TGCGCCAGCAGCTTGGCGGGGGAACGAGGAGAGACCCAGTACTTC.

The chain joins TRBV18 to TRBJ1-1; no clear D gene. CDR3 length: 18 amino acids. Trimming took 6 bases from V and 0 from J, leaving 23 bases between them. Germline CDR1 reads KGHSH; CDR2 reads LQKENI. CDR3 amino acids: CASSAVLSQRVMNTEAFF. Here the CDR3 DNA reads TGTGCCAGCTCCGCTGTTCTTAGCCAAAGGGTCATGAACACTGAAGCTTTCTTT.

This rearrangement joins TRBV7-9 to TRBJ1-5; unclear D gene. CDR1 and CDR2 from the germline V gene are SEHNR and FQNEAQ (reference sequence). The CDR3 is 12 amino acids. V was cut by 0 bases and J by 8 bases, with 5 bases left in between. CDR3 residues: CASSLAGEPQHF. The DNA of the CDR3 is TGTGCCAGCAGCTTAGCAGGCGAGCCCCAGCATTTT.

The chain employs TRBV12-3 or TRBV12-4 and TRBJ1-5; unclear D gene. The CDR3 loop spans 14 amino acids. Trimming took off 1 base at V and 4 bases at J, with 8 bases between the two ends. CDR3: CASSLGLPNQPQHF. CDR3 coding DNA: TGTGCCAGCAGTTTAGGACTGCCAAATCAGCCCCAGCATTTT.

This chain links TRBV20-1 with TRBJ2-2; 7 bases agree with TRBD1. Germline V gene lookup returns CDR1 DFQATT and CDR2 SNEGSKA (reference sequence). The V gene end was trimmed by 6 bases and the J gene end by 4 bases; junction bases not matched to a gene: 5. The CDR3 has 13 amino acids. The CDR3 here is CSARQGSTGELFF. CDR3 sequence (DNA): TGCAGTGCCCGACAGGGATCCACCGGGGAGCTGTTTTTT.

This sequence joins TRBV12-3 or TRBV12-4 and TRBJ2-7; perhaps D is TRBD1 or TRBD2 (5 bases each). Trimming cost V 5 bases and J 7 bases, with 15 bases left between them. This CDR3 region has 13 residues. This CDR3 reads CASSLRGWGEQYF. CDR3 coding DNA: TGTGCCAGCAGTCTCCGGGGCTGGGGTGAGCAGTACTTC.